This entry lists 6 T cell receptor beta chains sequenced from one sample in a study of spatial heterogeneity in lung cancer. No antigen has been assigned to these receptors. Study-level findings and limits: How many expanded intratumoral alpha and beta TCRs were present tracked the tumor mutation count, which was a count of nonsynonymous mutations.

TCRdb ran MiXCR on the 5' RACE reads and lists one entry per CDR3 protein. This sample has around 1,200 distinct CDR3 sequences, with 18% found just once. Time point in this sample: sample taken at primary tumor resection. The sequenced sample was lung tumor tissue, obtained at surgery. The source of these receptors is a male donor with early-stage non-small cell lung cancer.

This clonotype is labeled as medium-sized (0.01 to 0.1%). One end of the junction does not line up with germline, which may come from a read error. The chain has TRBV27 and TRBJ2-7; the D call may be TRBD1 or TRBD2 (5 bases each). The CDR3 extends over 14 amino acids. The germline V gene has CDR1 MNHEY and CDR2 SMNVEV (reference sequence). CDR3 sequence: CASSFEGREYGQYF. Here the CDR3 DNA reads TGTGCCAGCAGTTTTGAGGGCAGGGAATACGGGCAGTACTTC.

This clonotype was recorded at least ten times. The CDR3 sequence is CASRLGVYEQYF. CDR3 nucleotide sequence: TGTGCCAGCAGACTAGGGGTCTACGAGCAGTACTTC. The chain carries TRBV12-3 or TRBV12-4 and TRBJ2-7; D may be TRBD1 or TRBD2 (5 bases each). The CDR3 contains 12 residues. Trimming took 6 bases from V and 3 from J, leaving 9 bases between them.

Relative to its sample, this clonotype is medium-sized. The rearrangement uses TRBV20-1 and TRBJ2-7, with D possibly called TRBD1 or TRBD2 (6 bases each). This CDR3 contains 13 residues. The ends were cut back, 6 bases at V and 2 bases at J, with 14 bases in the middle. Germline loops: CDR1 DFQATT, CDR2 SNEGSKA (reference sequence). The CDR3 is CSAGKRGAYEQYF. The CDR3 bases are TGCAGTGCCGGGAAAAGGGGGGCCTACGAGCAGTACTTC.

This clonotype is termed medium-sized. The chain joins TRBV27 to TRBJ2-7; D unclear. Per the germline V gene, CDR1 is MNHEY and CDR2 is SMNVEV (reference sequence). This CDR3 region has 13 residues. Trimming took off 2 bases at V and 0 bases at J, with 5 bases between the two ends. The CDR3 DNA sequence: TGTGCCAGCAGTTTAGGGAACTCCTACGAGCAGTACTTC. Encoded protein: CASSLGNSYEQYF.

This clonotype is termed medium-sized. The J gene is TRBJ2-3, the V gene TRBV6-6; TRBD2 agrees at 14 bases. The length of the CDR3 is 15 residues. Looked up from germline, CDR1 is MNHNY and CDR2 is SVGAGI (reference sequence). Trimming at V came to 6 bases and at J to 6 bases, leaving 5 bases not matched to a gene. CDR3 loop: CASSGTSGRVDTQYF. CDR3 sequence (DNA): TGTGCCAGCAGCGGGACTAGCGGGAGAGTTGATACGCAGTATTTT.

This clonotype is large by share. V and J are TRBV20-1 and TRBJ1-5; TRBD1 matches 8 bases. V was clipped by 2 bases and J by 2 bases; unmatched bases: 2. From germline, CDR1 is DFQATT and CDR2 SNEGSKA (reference sequence). The CDR3 has 14 residues. Here the CDR3 reads CSARKTGGNQPQHF. The CDR3 region has the DNA TGCAGTGCTAGAAAGACAGGGGGCAATCAGCCCCAGCATTTT.